This record looks at one TCR beta chain sequence and its context. Its matching antigen is unknown. The PCR ran on 60 Vbeta and 13 Jbeta primers. Measured with immunoSEQ multiplex PCR; TCRdb has only the in-frame clones, and not every one. The table includes some 170,000 clones, 77% detected once. This sample is drawn from a study of cytomegalovirus exposure and HLA in healthy donors. The study, taken as a whole, reports: In a later analysis, several top co-occurrence clusters appeared linked to parvovirus B19, influenza, CMV and Epstein-Barr virus.

Germline V gene data show CDR1 as SGHVS and CDR2 as FNYEAQ. CDR3 length: 14 amino acids. Trimming took off 2 bases at V and 11 bases at J, with 19 bases between the two ends. Sequencing was carried out using PBMCs. The TCR originated in a woman aged 60-75 years in good health and CMV-seropositive. J is TRBJ2-7 and V is TRBV7-6, with D possibly TRBD1 on 7 matching bases. The CDR3 sequence is CASSLLGGGVHKYF. DNA of the CDR3: TGTGCCAGCAGCTTATTAGGGGGCGGGGTCCATAAGTACTTC.